This T cell receptor (beta chain) originates from a study of blood T cell repertoires in COVID-19. Authors' methods: Reference gene primer amplification yielded estimated nucleated cell counts. The table came from immunoSEQ multiplex PCR; TCRdb's copy has only in-frame clones and leaves some out. That table supplies the V and J calls and clone size; D and trimming were determined from the DNA. This sample yields fewer than 250,000 clones, of which approximately 84% are seen a single time; 3.2% belongs to the top ten. The V end was cut by 4 bases, the J end by 8 bases, with 14 bases between. Per germline, CDR1 SGHDN and CDR2 FVKESK. This CDR3 is built from 14 residues.

V usage is TRBV14 and J usage is TRBJ1-4; no firm D call. The sequence was obtained from a woman under 40 who had recovered from COVID-19. The sample comprised PBMCs or T cells enriched from blood (not recorded which). CDR3 protein: CASSPRRGNEKLFF. The CDR3 region has the DNA TGTGCCAGCAGCCCCCGGAGAGGGAACGAAAAACTGTTTTTT.